The clone carrying this TCR beta chain was observed a few times. What it recognizes is unknown. The sample is drawn from a study of T-cell memory formation after mild COVID-19. TCRdb ran MiXCR on the 5' RACE reads and lists one entry per CDR3 protein. The data contain roughly 120,000 distinct CDR3 sequences, more than 15% of them seen just once; the ten biggest clones take up 14%. The germline V gene has CDR1 SEHNR and CDR2 FQNEAQ (reference sequence). The CDR3 loop spans 14 amino acids. Trimming took 6 bases from V and 3 from J, leaving 14 bases between them. Overall study results and limits: Nothing confirmed that second-wave clones peaking on day 37 were specific for SARS-CoV-2. There was a balanced CD4/CD8 profile in clones contracting day 15 to 85, and later expanders leaned CD4+.

J is TRBJ1-2 and V is TRBV7-9; D is ambiguous. Sequenced material: PBMCs or a T cell subset sorted from them (not recorded which). The TCR was taken from an adult woman who had mild COVID-19 (a few samples of this study predate the infection). Cell type and time point are not known. CDR3 region: CASREMGSDYGYTF. The DNA for the CDR3 is TGTGCCAGCAGGGAGATGGGCAGCGACTATGGCTACACCTTC.